The rows below give T cell receptor beta chains drawn from one sample of a study of T cell changes during pregnancy in multiple sclerosis. Clones were sequenced by immunoSEQ multiplex PCR, and TCRdb holds only the in-frame ones, with some missing. The sample holds just under 65,000 clones; 90% are singletons and the top ten take about 2%. Source: peripheral blood, taken in the second trimester of pregnancy. The receptor source for this set is a female donor in good health, enrolled as a control in a pregnancy study. Both conserved end residues are part of each CDR3. Each record gives: V gene, J gene, CDR3 protein.

V gene: TRBV6-4
J gene: TRBJ1-5
CDR3 protein: CATPQGLRSNQPQHF

V gene: TRBV30
J gene: TRBJ2-3
CDR3 protein: CAWSTSGGGSTDTQYF

V gene: TRBV27
J gene: TRBJ1-2
CDR3 protein: CASSLFRERGYTF

V gene: TRBV2
J gene: TRBJ1-5
CDR3 protein: CASSVTDRVGNQPQHF

V gene: TRBV19
J gene: TRBJ1-1
CDR3 protein: CASSIGTGWNTEAFF

V gene: TRBV6-4
J gene: TRBJ2-3
CDR3 protein: CASSYIRGGTDTQYF

V gene: TRBV6-6
J gene: TRBJ2-7
CDR3 protein: CASSYRRDRGYEQYF

V gene: TRBV5-5
J gene: TRBJ1-2
CDR3 protein: CASSAYLWDSVSYGYTF

V gene: TRBV29-1
J gene: TRBJ2-1
CDR3 protein: CSVGGGTSDYNEQFF

V gene: TRBV29-1
J gene: TRBJ2-1
CDR3 protein: CSVNGRNYNEQFF

V gene: TRBV5-1
J gene: TRBJ2-2
CDR3 protein: CASSMLQGVGTGELFF